The present T cell receptor (beta chain) was sequenced within a study of blood T cell repertoires in COVID-19. Study as a whole: Spain, Italy and the United States supplied samples that represented acute and convalescent COVID-19. T cells, B-cell-depleted T cells, or PBMCs provided the cDNA or gDNA that served as material.

Source study methods: The authors estimated nucleated cell counts from reference gene primer amplification. Sequencing used immunoSEQ multiplex PCR; TCRdb keeps in-frame clones, though not all of them. V and J calls plus clone size are reproduced from that table; the DNA served to infer D and trimming. The sample lists 95,000 to 150,000 clones, about four fifths occurring once. Germline V gene lookup returns CDR1 LNHDA and CDR2 SQIVND (reference sequence). The CDR3 contains 14 residues. The V end was cut by 5 bases, the J end by 0 bases, with 5 bases between. The clonotype comes from a human donor in a cohort sampled during active COVID-19. J is TRBJ1-6 and V is TRBV19; D is unclear. Material: peripheral blood. Written as DNA, the CDR3 is TGTGCCAGTAGTCTGAGCTCCTATAATTCACCCCTCCACTTT. This translates into CASSLSSYNSPLHF. The variable domain in full, with the rest retrieved from reference TRBV19 and TRBJ1-6, is DGGITQSPKYLFRKEGQNVTLSCEQNLNHDAMYWYRQDPGQGLRLIYYSQIVNDFQKGDIAEGYSVSREKKESFPLTVTSAQKNPTAFYLCASSLSSYNSPLHFGNGTRLTVT.